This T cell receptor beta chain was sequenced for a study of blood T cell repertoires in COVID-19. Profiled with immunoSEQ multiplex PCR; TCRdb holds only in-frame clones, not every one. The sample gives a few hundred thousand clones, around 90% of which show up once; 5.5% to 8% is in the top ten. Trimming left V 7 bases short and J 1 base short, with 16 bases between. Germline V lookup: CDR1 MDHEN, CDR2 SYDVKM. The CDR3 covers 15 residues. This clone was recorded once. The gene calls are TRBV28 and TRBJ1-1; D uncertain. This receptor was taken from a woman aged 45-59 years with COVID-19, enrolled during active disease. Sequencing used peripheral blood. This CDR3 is CASTTYVSPNTEAFF. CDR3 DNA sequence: TGTGCCAGCACCACCTACGTATCCCCGAACACTGAAGCTTTCTTT.